Listed below are T cell receptor beta chains from one sample, sequenced in a study of vaccination effects on CD4 cells after COVID-19. These receptors' targets are unknown. The table came from immunoSEQ multiplex PCR; TCRdb's copy has only in-frame clones and leaves some out. The table lists 15,000 or so clones, about three quarters of them singletons. This material consisted of CD4+ T cells from PBMCs cultured with HCoV-NL63 spike peptides, taken after COVID-19 vaccination. The source is a human donor who received a COVID-19 vaccine. Each CDR3 is given with its conserved first and last residue. Fields, in order: CDR3 protein, CDR3 DNA, clone size, CDR3 length, J gene, V gene, D gene. A D gene is named only where the DNA matches it firmly. Rows may omit the clone size; those that give it use once, few, many or a size class.

CDR3: CASSLGARQGRNEQYF; DNA: TGTGCCAGCAGCTTAGGGGCTCGGCAGGGGAGGAACGAGCAGTACTTC; size: NA; length: 16; J: TRBJ2-7; V: TRBV7-2; D: NA
CDR3: CASRNRDGYGYTF; DNA: TGTGCCAGCAGAAACAGGGATGGCTATGGCTACACCTTC; size: NA; length: 13; J: TRBJ1-2; V: TRBV5-6; D: NA
CDR3: CASSIRQGRRLEANYGYTF; DNA: TGTGCCAGTAGTATACGACAGGGGCGAAGGTTGGAGGCTAACTATGGCTACACCTTC; size: NA; length: 19; J: TRBJ1-2; V: TRBV19; D: TRBD1
CDR3: CASGLDGSKDGYTF; DNA: TGTGCTAGTGGTTTGGATGGAAGTAAGGACGGCTACACCTTC; size: once; length: 14; J: TRBJ1-2; V: TRBV12-5; D: NA
CDR3: CASSDLRARFSTPHF; DNA: TGTGCCAGCAGTGACCTGCGGGCCCGATTTTCAACCCCTCACTTT; size: NA; length: 15; J: TRBJ1-6; V: TRBV5-5; D: NA
CDR3: CASSQEAGKQPQHF; DNA: TGCGCCAGCAGCCAAGAGGCAGGGAAACAGCCCCAGCATTTT; size: NA; length: 14; J: TRBJ1-5; V: TRBV4-1; D: NA
CDR3: CASRSTSGSYNEQFF; DNA: TGTGCCAGCAGGTCGACTAGCGGGAGTTACAATGAGCAGTTCTTC; size: NA; length: 15; J: TRBJ2-1; V: TRBV14; D: TRBD2
CDR3: CASSPVDRRDTEAFF; DNA: TGTGCCAGTAGTCCGGTGGACAGGCGGGACACTGAAGCTTTCTTT; size: NA; length: 15; J: TRBJ1-1; V: TRBV19; D: TRBD1
CDR3: CSAGGNGYTF; DNA: TGCAGTGCTGGGGGGAATGGCTACACCTTC; size: NA; length: 10; J: TRBJ1-2; V: TRBV20-1; D: NA
CDR3: CASSLGTSLNQPQHF; DNA: TGTGCCAGCAGTTTAGGGACCTCCCTAAATCAGCCCCAGCATTTT; size: NA; length: 15; J: TRBJ1-5; V: TRBV28; D: NA
CDR3: CSVATRAHTDTQYF; DNA: TGCAGCGTCGCCACTAGGGCCCACACAGATACGCAGTATTTT; size: NA; length: 14; J: TRBJ2-3; V: TRBV29-1; D: NA
CDR3: CASSLETGVMNTEAFF; DNA: TGCGCCAGCAGCTTGGAGACAGGGGTAATGAACACTGAAGCTTTCTTT; size: NA; length: 16; J: TRBJ1-1; V: TRBV5-1; D: TRBD1
CDR3: CASSELTGKHHYGYTF; DNA: TGTGCCAGCAGTGAACTAACAGGGAAACACCACTATGGCTACACCTTC; size: NA; length: 16; J: TRBJ1-2; V: TRBV6-1; D: NA
CDR3: CASSLVAGVLSYEQYF; DNA: TGTGCCAGCAGCTTGGTAGCAGGGGTCCTATCCTACGAGCAGTACTTC; size: NA; length: 16; J: TRBJ2-7; V: TRBV5-8; D: NA
CDR3: CASSFERTGGNTIYF; DNA: TGTGCCAGCAGTTTCGAACGGACAGGGGGAAACACCATATATTTT; size: NA; length: 15; J: TRBJ1-3; V: TRBV5-6; D: TRBD1
CDR3: CASSLEWTVYNSPLHF; DNA: TGTGCCAGCAGCTTAGAATGGACAGTCTATAATTCACCCCTCCACTTT; size: NA; length: 16; J: TRBJ1-6; V: TRBV7-2; D: NA
CDR3: CSVPRLPYGYTF; DNA: TGCAGCGTTCCACGTCTGCCCTATGGCTACACCTTC; size: NA; length: 12; J: TRBJ1-2; V: TRBV29-1; D: NA
CDR3: CASRGNLLTF; DNA: TGTGCCAGCAGAGGGAACCTCCTCACCTTC; size: NA; length: 10; J: TRBJ1-2; V: TRBV14; D: NA
CDR3: CASSSGGVGSETQYF; DNA: TGTGCCAGCAGTTCAGGGGGCGTTGGGTCAGAGACCCAGTACTTC; size: few; length: 15; J: TRBJ2-5; V: TRBV5-4; D: TRBD1
CDR3: CASRGLATGELFF; DNA: TGTGCCAGCAGGGGACTAGCGACCGGGGAGCTGTTTTTT; size: NA; length: 13; J: TRBJ2-2; V: TRBV2; D: TRBD2